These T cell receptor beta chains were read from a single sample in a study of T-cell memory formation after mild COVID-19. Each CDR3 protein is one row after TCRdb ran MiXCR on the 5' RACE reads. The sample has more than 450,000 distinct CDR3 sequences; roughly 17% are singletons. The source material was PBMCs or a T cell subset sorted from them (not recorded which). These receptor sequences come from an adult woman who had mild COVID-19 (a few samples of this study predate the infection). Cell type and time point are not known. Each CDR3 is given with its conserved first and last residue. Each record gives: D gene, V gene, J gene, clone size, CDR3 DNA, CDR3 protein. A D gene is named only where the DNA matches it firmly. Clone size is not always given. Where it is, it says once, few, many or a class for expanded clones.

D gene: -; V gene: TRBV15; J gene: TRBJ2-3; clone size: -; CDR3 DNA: TGTGCCACCAGCACCGGTAATAGTAGGGATACGCAGTATTTT; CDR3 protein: CATSTGNSRDTQYF
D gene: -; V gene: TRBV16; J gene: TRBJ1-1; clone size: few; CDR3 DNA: TGTGCCAGCGGGGGCAGGGCCTTAAACACTGAAGCTTTCTTT; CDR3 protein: CASGGRALNTEAFF
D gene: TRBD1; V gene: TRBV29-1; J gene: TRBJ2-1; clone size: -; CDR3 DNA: TGCAGCGTTGAAGAGACAGGGGTCCATGAGCAGTTCTTC; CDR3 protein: CSVEETGVHEQFF
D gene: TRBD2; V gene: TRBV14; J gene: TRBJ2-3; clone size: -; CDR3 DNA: TGTGCCAGCAGCCTGCCCGGACTAGCGGGAGCCGATACGCAGTATTTT; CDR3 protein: CASSLPGLAGADTQYF
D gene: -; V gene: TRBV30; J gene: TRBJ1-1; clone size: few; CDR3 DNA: TGTGCCTGGAGTGGTGGGGGGCCAGCTTTCTTT; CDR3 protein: CAWSGGGPAFF
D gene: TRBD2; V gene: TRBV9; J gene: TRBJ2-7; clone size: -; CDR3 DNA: TGTGCCAGCAGCCCCTCGGGGGGACGGGTGAGCGAGCAGTACTTC; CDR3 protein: CASSPSGGRVSEQYF
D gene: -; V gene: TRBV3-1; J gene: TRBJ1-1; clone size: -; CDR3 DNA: TGTGCCAGCAGGGGACGCCCAAAGGGAGGGGAAGCTTTCTTT; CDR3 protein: CASRGRPKGGEAFF
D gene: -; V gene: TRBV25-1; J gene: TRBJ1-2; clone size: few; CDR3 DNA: TGTGCCAGCAGCGGGGGCAGGGACTATGGCTACACCTTC; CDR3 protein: CASSGGRDYGYTF
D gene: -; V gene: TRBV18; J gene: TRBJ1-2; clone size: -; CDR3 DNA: TGTGCCAGCTCACCCGTGGACAGTTATGGCTACACCTTC; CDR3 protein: CASSPVDSYGYTF
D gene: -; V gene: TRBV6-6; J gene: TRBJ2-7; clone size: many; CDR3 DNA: TGTGCCAGCAGTTACTCGACAGCAGATTCCTACGAGCAGTACTTC; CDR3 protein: CASSYSTADSYEQYF
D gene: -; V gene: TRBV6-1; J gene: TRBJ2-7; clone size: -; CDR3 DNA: TGTGCCAGCAGCGACCTATTATACGAGCAGTACTTC; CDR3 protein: CASSDLLYEQYF
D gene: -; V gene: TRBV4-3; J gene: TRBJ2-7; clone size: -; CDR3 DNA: TGCGCCAGCAGCCAAGAGGGGCAGGGTGGATCCTACGAGCAGTACTTC; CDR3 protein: CASSQEGQGGSYEQYF
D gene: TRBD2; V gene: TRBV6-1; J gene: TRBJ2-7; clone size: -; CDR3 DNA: TGTGCCAGCAGTGTCCCCCCGCGGGAGGTGAGAGAGCAGTACTTC; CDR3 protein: CASSVPPREVREQYF
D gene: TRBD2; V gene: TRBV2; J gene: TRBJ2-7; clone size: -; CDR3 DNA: TGTGCCAGCAGTGGTCGGTCGAGGCGGGGGGAGCAGTACTTC; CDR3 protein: CASSGRSRRGEQYF
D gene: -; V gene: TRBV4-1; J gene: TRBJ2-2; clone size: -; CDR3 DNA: TGCGCCAGCAGCCAGGCGGGGAACACCGGGGAGCTGTTTTTT; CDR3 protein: CASSQAGNTGELFF
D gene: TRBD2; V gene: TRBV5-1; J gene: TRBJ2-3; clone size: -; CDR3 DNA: TGCGCCAGCAGCCGAAACGGAGCGGGAGGGCCGGATACGCAGTATTTT; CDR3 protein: CASSRNGAGGPDTQYF
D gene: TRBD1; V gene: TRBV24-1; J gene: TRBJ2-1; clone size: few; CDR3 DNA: TGTGCCACCAGCGTTATCTCCGTCCGGGACAGGGGGCGTGATGAGCAGTTCTTC; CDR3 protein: CATSVISVRDRGRDEQFF
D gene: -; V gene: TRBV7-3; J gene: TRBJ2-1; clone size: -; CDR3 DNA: TGTGCCAGCAGCCGGGAAAGGGGTGGGGAGCAGTTCTTC; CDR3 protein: CASSRERGGEQFF
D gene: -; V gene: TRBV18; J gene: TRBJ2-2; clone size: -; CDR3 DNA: TGTGCCAGCTCACCCTCAGCGGGACAGGTGGTTTCCTCGAGCACCGGGGAGCTGTTTTTT; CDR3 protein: CASSPSAGQVVSSSTGELFF
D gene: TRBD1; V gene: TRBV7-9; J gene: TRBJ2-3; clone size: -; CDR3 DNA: TGTGCCAGCAGCTATGGACAGGGGATTGGAACAGATACGCAGTATTTT; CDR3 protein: CASSYGQGIGTDTQYF
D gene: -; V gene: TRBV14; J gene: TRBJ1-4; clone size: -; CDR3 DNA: TGTGCCAGCAGCCAAGGGACCGCCATCGCAACTAATGAAAAACTGTTTTTT; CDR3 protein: CASSQGTAIATNEKLFF
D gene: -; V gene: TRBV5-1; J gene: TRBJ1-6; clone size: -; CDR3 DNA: TGCGCCAGCAGTTCCGCTATTGGGGGAAGTTCACCCCTCCACTTT; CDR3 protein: CASSSAIGGSSPLHF
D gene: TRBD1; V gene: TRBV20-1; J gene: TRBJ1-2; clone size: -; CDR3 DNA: TGCAGTGCTAAGACAGGGGTACGTGATGGCTACACCTTC; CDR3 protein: CSAKTGVRDGYTF
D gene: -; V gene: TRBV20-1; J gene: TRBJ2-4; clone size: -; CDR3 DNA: TGCAGTGCTAGAGATATCCCGGACGTAGCCAAAAACATTCAGTACTTC; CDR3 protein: CSARDIPDVAKNIQYF
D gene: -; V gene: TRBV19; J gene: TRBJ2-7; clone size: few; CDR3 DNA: TGTGCCAGTAGTACCGAATTTTCCCAGGGGCAGTACTTC; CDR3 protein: CASSTEFSQGQYF
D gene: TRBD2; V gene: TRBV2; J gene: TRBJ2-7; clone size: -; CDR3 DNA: TGTGCCAGCGTGAGGGAACAGTCTACTAGCGGCGGCTACGAGCAGTACTTC; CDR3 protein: CASVREQSTSGGYEQYF
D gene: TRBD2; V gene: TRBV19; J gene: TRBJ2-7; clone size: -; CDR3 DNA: TGTGCCAGTAGTACATCCTGGACTAGCGGAACCTACGAGCAGTACTTC; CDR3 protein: CASSTSWTSGTYEQYF
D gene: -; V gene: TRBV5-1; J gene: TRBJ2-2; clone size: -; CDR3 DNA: TGCGCCAGCAGCTTGGACGGCAGACTCACCGGGGAGCTGTTTTTT; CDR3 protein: CASSLDGRLTGELFF
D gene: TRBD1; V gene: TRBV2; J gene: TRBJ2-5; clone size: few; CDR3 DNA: TGTGCCAGCAGTCGACAGGGACGATCCCAAGAGACCCAGTACTTC; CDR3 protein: CASSRQGRSQETQYF
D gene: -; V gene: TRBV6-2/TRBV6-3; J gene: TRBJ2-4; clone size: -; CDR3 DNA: TGTGCCAGCAGTTACTCCCGACAGACTTTAGCCAAAAACATTCAGTACTTC; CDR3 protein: CASSYSRQTLAKNIQYF
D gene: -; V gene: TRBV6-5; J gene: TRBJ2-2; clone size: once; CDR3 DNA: TGTGCCAGCAGTTACTCTTGGCAGACCGGGGAGCTGTTTTTT; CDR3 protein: CASSYSWQTGELFF
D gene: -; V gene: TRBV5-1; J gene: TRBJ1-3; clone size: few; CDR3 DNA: TGCGCCAGCAGCTCGTCCTTGACTTACTCTGGAAACACCATATATTTT; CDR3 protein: CASSSSLTYSGNTIYF
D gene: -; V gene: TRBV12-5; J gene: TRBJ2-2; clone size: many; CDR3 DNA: TGTGCTAGTGGTTTGAAAAGCGCGAGCGGGGAGCTGTTTTTT; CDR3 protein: CASGLKSASGELFF
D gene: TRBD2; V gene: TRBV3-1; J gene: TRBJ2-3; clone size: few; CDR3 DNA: TGTGCCAGCAGCCAGGCCCTTCTGAGGCTAGCGGGAGAACGCACAGATACGCAGTATTTT; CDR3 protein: CASSQALLRLAGERTDTQYF
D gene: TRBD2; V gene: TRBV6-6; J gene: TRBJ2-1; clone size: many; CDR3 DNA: TGTGCCAGCAGTAAGACTAGCGGGAGAAGGAACAATGAGCAGTTCTTC; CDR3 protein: CASSKTSGRRNNEQFF
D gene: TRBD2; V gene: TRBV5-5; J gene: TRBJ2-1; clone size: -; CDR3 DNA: TGTGCCAGCAGCTTTCCTAGCGGTCCCCAGGATGAGCAGTTCTTC; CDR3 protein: CASSFPSGPQDEQFF
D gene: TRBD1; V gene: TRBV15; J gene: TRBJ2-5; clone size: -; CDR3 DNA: TGTGCCACCAGCAGAGGTCTAGGCAGACAGGGGCAAGAGACCCAGTACTTC; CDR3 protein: CATSRGLGRQGQETQYF
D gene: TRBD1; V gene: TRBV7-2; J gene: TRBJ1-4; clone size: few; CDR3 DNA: TGTGCCAGCACCCGAGACAGGGGGAGTGAAAAACTGTTTTTT; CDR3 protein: CASTRDRGSEKLFF
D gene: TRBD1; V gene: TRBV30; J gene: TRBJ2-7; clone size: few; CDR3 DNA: TGTGCCTGGAGTCTAAAGGAGGACAGGGGGTTATCCTACGAGCAGTACTTC; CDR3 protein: CAWSLKEDRGLSYEQYF
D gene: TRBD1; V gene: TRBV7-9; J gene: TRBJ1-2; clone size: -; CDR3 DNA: TGTGCCAGCAGCCCCGGGAGGGACAGATCTAACTATGGCTACACCTTC; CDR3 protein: CASSPGRDRSNYGYTF
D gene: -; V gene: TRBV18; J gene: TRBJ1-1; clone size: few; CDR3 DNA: TGTGCCAGCTCATACGAGGTTAACACTGAAGCTTTCTTT; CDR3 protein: CASSYEVNTEAFF
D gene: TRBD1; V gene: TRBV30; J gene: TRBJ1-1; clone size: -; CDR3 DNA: TGTGCCTGGAGCAAGGGGGCTTGGGCACCGAACACTGAAGCTTTCTTT; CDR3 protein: CAWSKGAWAPNTEAFF
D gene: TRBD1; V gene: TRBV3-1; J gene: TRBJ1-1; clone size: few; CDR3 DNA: TGTGCCAGCAGCCCCCCAGGGGGCACTGAAGCTTTCTTT; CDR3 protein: CASSPPGGTEAFF
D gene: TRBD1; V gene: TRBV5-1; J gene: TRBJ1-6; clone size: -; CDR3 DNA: TGCGCCAGCAGCGTTTCGGGACAGGGGTTATTCTCCTCCTATAATTCACCCCTCCACTTT; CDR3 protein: CASSVSGQGLFSSYNSPLHF
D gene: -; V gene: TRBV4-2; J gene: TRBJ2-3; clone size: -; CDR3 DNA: TGTGCCAGCAGCCAAGATGGGGGGGCCGGATATAGCACAGATACGCAGTATTTT; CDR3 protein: CASSQDGGAGYSTDTQYF